This TCR beta chain was sequenced in a study of blood T cell repertoires in COVID-19. Assay: immunoSEQ multiplex PCR; the TCRdb copy retains only in-frame clones and omits some. The repertoire holds some 250,000 clones, approximately 90% seen once, with about 2.1% in the top ten. This CDR3 contains 15 residues. J gave up 7 bases and V 8 bases, and 11 bases lay outside the gene matches. Germline CDR1 reads MDHEN; CDR2 reads SYDVKM. This receptor was obtained from a woman in her thirties or forties with acute COVID-19. The sample taken for sequencing was PBMCs or T cells enriched from blood (not recorded which). The chain combines TRBV28 with TRBJ1-6; 7 positions match TRBD1. CDR3 sequence (DNA): TGTGCCAGCGCGCTCTGGGACAGAACAAATTCACCCCTCCACTTT. Translation gives CASALWDRTNSPLHF.